This T cell receptor beta chain stems from a study of PD-L1 blockade in urothelial cancer. Study details: Atezolizumab, begun by patients around 2014, was given at 1,200 mg intravenously every 3 weeks.

Profiling relied on immunoSEQ multiplex PCR, and the TCRdb table lists in-frame clones only, not all of them. This table has tens of thousands of clones, more than 75% appearing once. The time point here: peripheral blood 6 weeks after treatment start. Patients suffered from locally advanced or metastatic urothelial carcinoma. This CDR3 spans 15 amino acids. Looked up from germline, CDR1 is SGDLS and CDR2 is YYNGEE. V lost 3 bases to trimming and J lost 2 bases, with 14 bases between them. The origin of this receptor is a woman aged 60-75 years with urothelial cancer. Sequenced material: PBMCs, taken around atezolizumab (anti-PD-L1) treatment. The gene calls are TRBV9 and TRBJ2-5, with D perhaps TRBD1 (6 bases). The CDR3 DNA is TGTGCCAGCAGCGCAGGCCCAGGACAGCAAGAGACCCAGTACTTC. Protein product: CASSAGPGQQETQYF.